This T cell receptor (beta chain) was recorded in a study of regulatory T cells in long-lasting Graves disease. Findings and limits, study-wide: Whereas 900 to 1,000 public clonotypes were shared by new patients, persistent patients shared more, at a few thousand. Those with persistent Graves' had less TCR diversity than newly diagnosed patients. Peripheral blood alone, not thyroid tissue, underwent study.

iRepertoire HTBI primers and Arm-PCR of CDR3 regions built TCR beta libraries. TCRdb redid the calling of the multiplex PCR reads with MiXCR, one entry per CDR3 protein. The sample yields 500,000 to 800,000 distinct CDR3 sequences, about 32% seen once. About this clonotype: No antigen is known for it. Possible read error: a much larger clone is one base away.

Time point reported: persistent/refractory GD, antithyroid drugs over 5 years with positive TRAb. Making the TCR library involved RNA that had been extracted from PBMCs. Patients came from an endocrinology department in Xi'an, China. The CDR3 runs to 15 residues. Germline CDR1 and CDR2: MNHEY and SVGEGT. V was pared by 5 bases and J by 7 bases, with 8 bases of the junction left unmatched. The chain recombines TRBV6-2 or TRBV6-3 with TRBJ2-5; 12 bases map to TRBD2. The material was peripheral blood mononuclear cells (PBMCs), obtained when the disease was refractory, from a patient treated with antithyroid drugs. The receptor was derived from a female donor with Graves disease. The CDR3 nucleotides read TGTGCCAGCAGTGCAAGGACTAGCGGGATGTGGACCCAGTACTTC. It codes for CASSARTSGMWTQYF.